This passage covers 24 T cell receptor beta chains from one sample sequenced in a study of STAT5B mutations in CD4+ large granular lymphocyte leukemia. Libraries were prepared by immunoSEQ multiplex PCR; TCRdb keeps only in-frame clonotypes and omits some of them. The repertoire includes about 25,000 clones, around two thirds of them detected once, and roughly a tenth sits in the top ten. Sequenced material: CD4+ T cells from blood buffy coats. Receptor source: a human donor in good health.

This clone was found once. The chain links TRBV11-3 to TRBJ2-3; 9 bases fit TRBD1. CDR1 is SGHNT, CDR2 YENEEA, per germline. Germline trimming cut 5 bases from V and 6 bases from J; bases unmatched to any gene: 9. The CDR3 loop spans 15 amino acids. In DNA, the CDR3 is TGTGCCAGCAGCCCGGGGACAGGGAGGGGGGATACGCAGTATTTT. Residues: CASSPGTGRGDTQYF.

This clone was observed a handful of times. The rearrangement joins TRBV29-1 to TRBJ1-1; D ambiguous. In germline, CDR1 is SQVTM, CDR2 ANQGSEA. This CDR3 contains 13 residues. V shed 6 bases and J shed 4 bases, with 15 bases lying between them. The CDR3 nucleotides are TGCAGCGTCACCAATGCCCGGGTCACTGAAGCTTTCTTT. Amino acid sequence: CSVTNARVTEAFF.

This rearrangement joins TRBV13 to TRBJ2-3; 13 bases are shared with TRBD2. CDR3 size: 17 residues. CDR1 and CDR2 from the germline V gene are PRHDT and FYEKMQ (reference sequence). J gave up 0 bases and V 5 bases, and 5 bases lay outside the gene matches. CDR3 protein: CASSPRTSGSSTDTQYF. The DNA of the CDR3 is TGTGCCAGCAGCCCGCGGACTAGCGGGAGTAGCACAGATACGCAGTATTTT.

J is TRBJ2-2 and V is TRBV7-9; the D gene is possibly TRBD1 (6 bases). Trimming cost V 5 bases and J 0 bases, with 13 bases left between them. There are 16 residues in the CDR3. In germline, CDR1 is SEHNR, CDR2 FQNEAQ (reference sequence). The CDR3: CASSETGYPNTGELFF. The CDR3 DNA reads TGTGCCAGCAGCGAAACAGGGTACCCGAACACCGGGGAGCTGTTTTTT.

The chain couples TRBV6-1 to TRBJ1-6, with D possibly matching TRBD1 (5 bases). This CDR3 has 15 amino acids. Trimming stripped 4 bases from V and 3 bases from J, with 10 bases between. Germline assignment: CDR1 MNHNS and CDR2 SASEGT. CDR3 amino acids: CASSGQTDYNSPLHF. DNA of the CDR3: TGTGCCAGCAGTGGCCAGACAGACTATAATTCACCCCTCCACTTT.

The chain is built from TRBV7-3 and TRBJ2-3, with D possibly being TRBD2 (6 bases). Trimming left V 6 bases short and J 7 bases short, with 20 bases between. Per germline, CDR1 SGHTA and CDR2 FQGTGA. The CDR3 is 15 amino acids. The CDR3 DNA sequence: TGTGCCAGCAGTCCTGGACTAAATCAAAAGTATACGCAGTATTTT. This encodes CASSPGLNQKYTQYF.

The chain combines TRBV10-1 with TRBJ2-5, with D perhaps TRBD1 or TRBD2 (5 bases each). The V end lost 8 bases, the J end lost 1 base, and 11 bases lay between the germline ends. Germline V gives CDR1 WNHNN, CDR2 SYGVQD (reference sequence). This CDR3 region has 13 residues. CDR3 sequence (DNA): TGCGCCAGCTCCGGGGCAGGCCAAGAGACCCAGTACTTC. Translation: CASSGAGQETQYF.

CDR3 DNA: TGTGCCAGCAGAGAGACGGGACAGGGTCTCTCGGGGGGCGGGGAGCTGTTTTTT. This translates into CASRETGQGLSGGGELFF. The chain combines TRBV28 with TRBJ2-2; 9 bases are shared with TRBD1. Germline-derived CDR1 and CDR2 are MDHEN and SYDVKM. Trimming took 6 bases from V and 7 from J; bases not matched to a gene: 18. This CDR3 is 18 amino acids long.

The chain joins TRBV27 to TRBJ2-7; D may be TRBD2 (6 bases). The germline V gene encodes CDR1 MNHEY and CDR2 SMNVEV (reference sequence). The CDR3 contains 12 residues. Here the CDR3 reads CASGGRRYEQYF. DNA for the CDR3: TGTGCAAGTGGGGGGAGGCGCTACGAGCAGTACTTC.

This clone was recorded only once. This chain uses TRBV5-4 with TRBJ2-1; 14 bases match TRBD2. CDR1 is SGHNT and CDR2 is YYREEE in the germline V gene (reference sequence). V was clipped by 4 bases and J by 9 bases; unmatched bases: 3. This CDR3 has 14 amino acids. DNA for the CDR3: TGTGCCAGCAGCACGACTAGCGGGAGGGGTGAGCAGTTCTTC. This encodes CASSTTSGRGEQFF.

The chain recombines TRBV4-3 with TRBJ2-4; D is perhaps TRBD2 (7 bases). The CDR3 totals 15 residues. V shed 0 bases and J shed 9 bases, with 15 bases lying between them. Looked up from germline, CDR1 is LGHNA and CDR2 is YSLEER. CDR3 in amino acids: CASSQDGGARGIQYF. CDR3 in DNA: TGCGCCAGCAGCCAAGATGGGGGGGCACGTGGCATTCAGTACTTC.

Within the sample, this clone is medium-sized (0.01 to 0.1%). The chain joins TRBV27 to TRBJ2-1; D ambiguous. The CDR3 runs to 9 residues. V shed 9 bases and J shed 8 bases, with 5 bases lying between them. CDR1 and CDR2 (germline): MNHEY, SMNVEV (reference sequence). The CDR3 nucleotides read TGTGCCAGGGACGATGAGCAGTTCTTC. This gives the protein CARDDEQFF.

The J gene is TRBJ2-3, the V gene TRBV5-1; weak D call: TRBD1 (7 bases). The length of the CDR3 is 15 residues. Deletions cut 2 bases from V and 1 base from J, with 11 bases between. The germline V gene has CDR1 SGHRS and CDR2 YFSETQ. The CDR3 reads CASSFVRGGTDTQYF. Here the CDR3 DNA reads TGCGCCAGCAGCTTCGTCAGGGGGGGCACAGATACGCAGTATTTT.

In its sample, this clone was seen a few times. The chain joins TRBV6-6 to TRBJ1-1; D not resolved. Germline lookup yields CDR1 MNHNY and CDR2 SVGAGI (reference sequence). V was trimmed by 2 bases and J by 1 base, leaving 8 bases between them. The CDR3 consists of 14 residues. The CDR3 DNA sequence: TGTGCCAGCAGTTACCGGCTGTCGAACACTGAAGCTTTCTTT. It is translated as CASSYRLSNTEAFF.

The sample holds one count of this clone. The J gene is TRBJ2-3, the V gene TRBV5-4; D unresolved. Germline assignment: CDR1 SGHNT and CDR2 YYREEE (reference sequence). This CDR3 is built from 12 residues. Deletions cut 4 bases from V and 0 bases from J, with 3 bases between. Here the CDR3 DNA reads TGTGCCAGCAGCGAAAGCACAGATACGCAGTATTTT. Its protein is CASSESTDTQYF.

This clone came up a few times. V gene TRBV6-6 combines with J gene TRBJ1-5, with D perhaps TRBD1 (6 bases). Germline lookup yields CDR1 MNHNY and CDR2 SVGAGI (reference sequence). V gave up 6 bases and J gave up 1 base, with 16 bases separating them. This CDR3 spans 16 amino acids. Here the CDR3 DNA reads TGTGCCAGCAGCCCCCTCGTGGGGGCGAGCAATCAGCCCCAGCATTTT. It yields the protein CASSPLVGASNQPQHF.

V is TRBV11-2 and J is TRBJ2-5; the D is unclear. Between the trimmed V and J ends, which lost 1 base and 4 bases, there was a span of 16 bases. The CDR3 has 16 residues. CDR1 and CDR2 from the germline V gene are SGHAT and FQNNGV. As DNA, the CDR3 is TGTGCCAGCAGCTTAGGCCGGGCCCTACTGGGAGAGACCCAGTACTTC. Its translation is CASSLGRALLGETQYF.

This rearrangement joins TRBV30 to TRBJ1-5; D not certain. Trimming pared 2 bases from V and 5 bases from J, leaving 10 bases between. From germline, CDR1 is GTSNPN and CDR2 SVGIG (reference sequence). The CDR3 consists of 13 residues. The CDR3 DNA reads as TGTGCCTGGAGTAGGGCAGAAGATCAGCCCCAGCATTTT. This translates into CAWSRAEDQPQHF. The entire variable domain, with the rest obtained from reference TRBV30 and TRBJ1-5, is as follows: SQTIHQWPATLVQPVGSPLSLECTVEGTSNPNLYWYRQAAGRGLQLLFYSVGIGQISSEVPQNLSASRPQDRQFILSSKKLLLSDSGFYLCAWSRAEDQPQHFGDGTRLSIL.

The chain has TRBV4-1 and TRBJ2-7, with 13 nucleotides matching TRBD2. CDR3 size: 18 residues. J was trimmed by 5 bases and V by 3 bases; bases with no gene match: 13. Per the germline V gene, CDR1 is MGHRA and CDR2 is YSYEKL. The chain's CDR3 is CASSHPGLAGANLDEQYF. CDR3 nucleotide sequence: TGCGCCAGCAGCCATCCCGGACTAGCGGGAGCTAATTTGGACGAGCAGTACTTC.

This sequence joins TRBV5-1 and TRBJ1-4; no clear D gene. V was clipped by 0 bases and J by 2 bases, with 5 bases between them. Germline V gene data show CDR1 as SGHRS and CDR2 as YFSETQ. The CDR3 runs 14 residues. As DNA, the CDR3 is TGCGCCAGCAGCTTGGTTCCGACTAATGAAAAACTGTTTTTT. This encodes CASSLVPTNEKLFF.

The chain is built from TRBV4-1 and TRBJ2-7, with D perhaps TRBD1 (6 bases). CDR1 is MGHRA and CDR2 is YSYEKL in the germline V gene. The CDR3 is 15 residues long. The ends were cut back, 4 bases at V and 2 bases at J, with 15 bases in the middle. CDR3 sequence (DNA): TGCGCCAGCAGCCCCGACAGGTGGGTTGCCTACGAGCAGTACTTC. Protein product: CASSPDRWVAYEQYF.

The V and J genes are TRBV30 and TRBJ2-6; D unclear. This CDR3 region has 17 residues. Trimming stripped 1 base from V and 0 bases from J, with 13 bases between. Per germline, CDR1 GTSNPN and CDR2 SVGIG (reference sequence). Here the CDR3 DNA reads TGTGCCTGGAGTGGCGGTGTATCGCTCTCTGGGGCCAACGTCCTGACTTTC. Amino acid sequence: CAWSGGVSLSGANVLTF.

V and J are TRBV9 and TRBJ2-1; the D gene is possibly TRBD1 (6 bases). The germline V gene has CDR1 SGDLS and CDR2 YYNGEE. The V end was cut by 6 bases, the J end by 5 bases, with 9 bases between. The CDR3 covers 12 residues. The DNA of the CDR3 is TGTGCCAGCACAGCAGGGGACAATGAGCAGTTCTTC. Translation: CASTAGDNEQFF.

The chain combines TRBV7-9 with TRBJ2-1; TRBD1 agrees at 8 bases. The CDR3 totals 15 residues. In germline, CDR1 is SEHNR, CDR2 FQNEAQ (reference sequence). Germline trimming cut 7 bases from V and 5 bases from J; bases unmatched to any gene: 10. Here the CDR3 reads CASTSTAGGDNEQFF. In DNA, the CDR3 is TGTGCCAGCACCTCCACGGCAGGGGGCGACAATGAGCAGTTCTTC.